The 20 T cell receptor beta chains listed next were all sequenced from one sample in a study of T cell repertoires in cytomegalovirus infection. What these receptors recognize is not known. TCRdb called the reads again in MiXCR, with one record for every CDR3 protein. The sample carries some 57,000 distinct CDR3 sequences, 25% to 40% recorded once. The sample was PBMCs, sequenced either directly or after in vitro stimulation (not recorded which). These receptors originate from a human donor in good health (CMV status not recorded). Some clones in this sample may be carry-over from other donors' samples.

This clonotype was observed a few times. The CDR3 coding sequence is TGTGCCAGCCGACCACCAGGGGGCTCGGCGGGCTACACCTTC. This translates into CASRPPGGSAGYTF. V and J are TRBV2 and TRBJ1-2, with 8 bases lining up with TRBD1. This CDR3 spans 14 amino acids. Germline V gene lookup returns CDR1 SNHLY and CDR2 FYNNEI. Trimming took 8 bases from V and 8 from J; bases not matched to a gene: 13. Drawing the rest from reference TRBV2 and TRBJ1-2, the complete variable domain is EPEVTQTPSHQVTQMGQEVILRCVPISNHLYFYWYRQILGQKVEFLVSFYNNEISEKSEIFDDQFSVERPDGSNFTLKIRSTKLEDSAMYFCASRPPGGSAGYTFGSGTRLTVV.

CDR3: CASTPGAGGTYEQYF. The DNA of the CDR3 is TGTGCCAGCACCCCAGGGGCGGGAGGGACCTACGAGCAGTACTTC. V usage is TRBV3-1 and J usage is TRBJ2-7, with 9 bases aligning to TRBD2. CDR3 length equals 15 residues. The germline CDR1 and CDR2 sequences are LGHDT and YNNKEL (reference sequence). V lost 7 bases and J lost 2; bases outside the gene matches: 9.

This clonotype was counted once. This chain connects TRBV5-1 to TRBJ2-7; D possibly matches TRBD1 or TRBD2 (6 bases each). CDR3 length equals 15 residues. Germline CDR1 and CDR2: SGHRS and YFSETQ. Trimming took off 3 bases at V and 0 bases at J, with 13 bases between the two ends. The CDR3 DNA reads TGCGCCAGCAGCTACGGACAGACTAGCTCCTACGAGCAGTACTTC. Its protein product is CASSYGQTSSYEQYF.

This clonotype occurred a few times. This chain uses TRBV30 with TRBJ2-7, with 10 bases aligning to TRBD2. The CDR3 extends over 17 amino acids. Trimming took 4 bases from V and 4 from J; bases not matched to a gene: 16. Germline CDR1 GTSNPN, CDR2 SVGIG (reference sequence). CDR3 DNA sequence: TGTGCCTGGAACCCCACTAGCGGGACGACTTTAGGATACGAGCAGTACTTC. This gives the protein CAWNPTSGTTLGYEQYF.

The chain uses TRBV27 and TRBJ2-7; 10 bases map to TRBD2. This CDR3 contains 17 residues. CDR1 is MNHEY, CDR2 SMNVEV, per germline (reference sequence). J was trimmed by 4 bases and V by 2 bases; bases with no gene match: 11. The CDR3 here is CASSLIWLAGVGYEQYF. The CDR3, as DNA: TGTGCCAGCAGTTTAATATGGCTAGCGGGAGTGGGGTACGAGCAGTACTTC.

This chain joins TRBV12-5 and TRBJ1-1; D perhaps matches TRBD1 (5 bases). Germline assignment: CDR1 LGHNT and CDR2 FRNRAP. The CDR3 totals 15 residues. Deletions cut 1 base from V and 0 bases from J, with 9 bases between. This CDR3 is CASGLARGMNTEAFF. CDR3 bases: TGTGCTAGTGGTTTGGCAAGGGGTATGAACACTGAAGCTTTCTTT.

This clonotype occurred a few times. V usage is TRBV2 and J usage is TRBJ2-5, with a tentative D call TRBD1 (6 bases). The germline V and J ends were trimmed by 5 bases and 1 base, with 20 bases remaining between them. The CDR3 has 17 residues. CDR1 and CDR2 from the germline V gene are SNHLY and FYNNEI. DNA for the CDR3: TGTGCCAGCAGTTTTGCCACGGTGACAGGCTCCCAAGAGACCCAGTACTTC. This encodes CASSFATVTGSQETQYF.

Points on this clonotype: Without the conserved terminal phenylalanine or tryptophan, this CDR3 likely stems from a read error. The chain combines TRBV7-2 with TRBJ2-3; D gene ambiguous. Germline V gene data show CDR1 as SGHTA and CDR2 as FQGNSA. This CDR3 region has 15 residues. The CDR3 DNA reads TGTGCCAGCAGCTCGTCCGTCGTTGGCACAGAGACGCAGTATTTG. It yields the protein CASSSSVVGTETQYL.

This clonotype rates as medium-sized (0.01 to 0.1%). The gene calls are TRBV11-2 and TRBJ2-1; TRBD2 aligns across 8 bases. Germline values: CDR1 SGHAT, CDR2 FQNNGV. The trim removed 4 bases at V and 5 bases at J, leaving 13 bases unmatched. The CDR3 contains 17 residues. The CDR3 DNA is TGTGCCAGCAGCTCAGGCACAGCGGGAGTCAGGGACAATGAGCAGTTCTTC. Translating it yields CASSSGTAGVRDNEQFF.

This clonotype was observed at least ten times. The rearrangement uses TRBV7-2 and TRBJ2-6; no clear D. CDR1 is SGHTA and CDR2 is FQGNSA in the germline V gene. The CDR3 sequence is 17 residues long. V was cut by 3 bases and J by 4 bases, with 16 bases left in between. The CDR3: CASSLVPPSAGANVLTF. DNA for the CDR3: TGTGCCAGCAGCTTGGTGCCCCCGTCGGCAGGGGCCAACGTCCTGACTTTC.

This clonotype was seen more than once but under ten times. V usage is TRBV7-6 and J usage is TRBJ1-1; 7 positions agree with TRBD1. Per germline, CDR1 SGHVS and CDR2 FNYEAQ. J gave up 5 bases and V 1 base, and 10 bases lay outside the gene matches. This CDR3 has 16 residues. The CDR3, as DNA: TGTGCCAGCAGCTTAGGTGGCAGGGGGTCTTGGACTGAAGCTTTCTTT. Protein product: CASSLGGRGSWTEAFF.

The rearrangement links TRBV4-2 to TRBJ1-4; maybe TRBD1 (6 bases). The CDR3 consists of 15 residues. The germline V and J ends were trimmed by 5 bases and 6 bases, with 16 bases remaining between them. Germline CDR1 reads LGHNA; CDR2 reads YNFKEQ. CDR3 region: CASSLGGTGDEKLFF. CDR3 DNA sequence: TGTGCCAGCAGCTTAGGGGGTACGGGAGATGAAAAACTGTTTTTT.

The table lists this clonotype with a few counts. The chain carries TRBV7-6 and TRBJ2-3, with D tentatively TRBD1 (5 bases). With 5 bases removed from V and 2 bases from J, the gap between germline ends came to 11 bases. Germline V lookup: CDR1 SGHVS, CDR2 FNYEAQ. The CDR3 has 14 residues. CDR3 protein: CASSLGHNTDTQYF. The CDR3 region has the DNA TGTGCCAGCAGCCTTGGACACAACACAGATACGCAGTATTTT.

This clonotype was seen a handful of times. J is TRBJ1-6 and V is TRBV19, with D hard to call. V shed 4 bases and J shed 9 bases, with 7 bases lying between them. CDR3 length: 12 amino acids. CDR1 and CDR2 (germline): LNHDA, SQIVND (reference sequence). The chain's CDR3 is CASSRAFSPLHF. The CDR3 DNA follows: TGTGCCAGTAGTAGGGCTTTTTCACCCCTCCACTTT.

The V call is TRBV7-6, the J call TRBJ1-3; 9 bases are shared with TRBD1. This CDR3 is 16 amino acids long. Germline V gene lookup returns CDR1 SGHVS and CDR2 FNYEAQ. The J segment lost 1 base and the V segment lost 5 bases, leaving 6 bases of the junction unmatched. The CDR3, as DNA: TGTGCCAGCAGCCAGGGACAGGGACTGTCTGGAAACACCATATATTTT. It yields the protein CASSQGQGLSGNTIYF.

This clonotype was seen a few times. The chain joins TRBV14 to TRBJ2-2; D ambiguous. The ends were cut back, 4 bases at V and 4 bases at J, with 7 bases in the middle. CDR3 length: 13 amino acids. Germline loops: CDR1 SGHDN, CDR2 FVKESK. The CDR3 DNA reads TGTGCCAGCAGCCGGTATCTCACCGGGGAGCTGTTTTTT. This sequence encodes CASSRYLTGELFF.

This chain connects TRBV12-3 or TRBV12-4 to TRBJ2-5; D gene ambiguous. There are 14 residues in the CDR3. Trimming took off 7 bases at V and 0 bases at J, with 12 bases between the two ends. CDR3 sequence (DNA): TGTGCCAGCACCGCCCGACTGAACCAAGAGACCCAGTACTTC. Amino acid sequence: CASTARLNQETQYF.

This clonotype was picked up a small number of times. The chain couples TRBV4-2 to TRBJ1-1; maybe TRBD1 (6 bases). This CDR3 region has 15 residues. Trimming left V 2 bases short and J 0 bases short, with 10 bases between. The germline V gene encodes CDR1 LGHNA and CDR2 YNFKEQ. CDR3 protein: CASSQQGRLNTEAFF. The DNA of the CDR3 is TGTGCCAGCAGCCAACAGGGGCGATTGAACACTGAAGCTTTCTTT.

This clonotype was seen repeatedly, ten times or more. The DNA for the CDR3 is TGTGCCAGCAGTTTGTGGGGACACCATGGGGAAAAACTGTTTTTT. Its translation is CASSLWGHHGEKLFF. The rearrangement uses TRBV28 and TRBJ1-4; the D gene is possibly TRBD1 (6 bases). The length of the CDR3 is 15 residues. V was clipped by 3 bases and J by 8 bases, with 16 bases between them. In germline, CDR1 is MDHEN, CDR2 SYDVKM.

The chain is built from TRBV28 and TRBJ1-1, with 7 bases fitting TRBD1. V shed 2 bases and J 6 bases; nucleotides not matched to a gene: 0. The CDR3 contains 12 residues. Germline values: CDR1 MDHEN, CDR2 SYDVKM. This chain's CDR3 is CASSLQGAEAFF. The CDR3 region has the DNA TGTGCCAGCAGTTTACAGGGGGCTGAAGCTTTCTTT. Together with reference TRBV28 and TRBJ1-1, the CDR3 gives the full variable domain: DVKVTQSSRYLVKRTGEKVFLECVQDMDHENMFWYRQDPGLGLRLIYFSYDVKMKEKGDIPEGYSVSREKKERFSLILESASTNQTSMYLCASSLQGAEAFFGQGTRLTVV.